The present entry profiles one T cell receptor (beta chain) with its context. Clones were sequenced by immunoSEQ multiplex PCR, and TCRdb holds only the in-frame ones, with some missing. The data hold tens of thousands of clones, with almost 95% observed a single time. V shed 5 bases and J 2 bases; nucleotides not matched to a gene: 10. CDR3 size: 16 residues. From germline, CDR1 is SEHNR and CDR2 FQNEAQ (reference sequence). This sample is part of a study of T cell changes during pregnancy in multiple sclerosis. The specimen comprised peripheral blood, sampled in the third trimester of pregnancy. The clonotype comes from a female donor in good health, enrolled as a control in a pregnancy study. This chain connects TRBV7-9 to TRBJ1-2; 8 nucleotides line up with TRBD1. The DNA of the CDR3 is TGTGCCAGCAGCAAGTGTTCAGGGGGCCACAACTATGGCTACACCTTC. This sequence encodes CASSKCSGGHNYGYTF. Full variable domain (remainder filled in from reference TRBV7-9 and TRBJ1-2): DTGVSQNPRHKITKRGQNVTFRCDPISEHNRLYWYRQTLGQGPEFLTYFQNEAQLEKSRLLSDRFSAERPKGSFSTLEIQRTEQGDSAMYLCASSKCSGGHNYGYTFGSGTRLTVV.